This T cell receptor beta chain derives from a study of blood T cell repertoires in COVID-19 (dated by TCRdb to 2020 to 2022). At the level of the whole study: Samples covering the acute and convalescent phases of COVID-19 were provided by collaborators in the United States, Italy and Spain. The repertoires were released in a freely available public database intended as a resource for research on the immune response to SARS-CoV-2. HLA class I and class II types, where available, came from metadata supplied by the sample provider rather than from assay-based typing. Subjects who had been exposed to COVID-19, were actively infected with it, or had recovered from it provided the deeply sampled blood TCRbeta repertoires that made up the dataset. A de-identified subject ID, COVID-19 status, age in years and sex were almost always included in the sample metadata. The prospective study material was composed of cDNA or gDNA derived from T cells, B-cell-depleted T cells, or PBMCs. The samples were drawn from the first 160 participants of the ongoing ImmuneRACE study and from over a thousand subjects provided by 6 global collaborators.

About this clone: The antigen it binds to is not known. Per-nucleotide qualities are absent, and no much larger clonotype sits a single base away.

Reading the germline V gene gives CDR1 WSHSY and CDR2 SAAADI. V is shortened by 5 bases, J by 0 bases, and the region joining them spans 11 bases. The CDR3, cysteine through phenylalanine, is 14 amino acids long. Of the read, only the CDR3 DNA is kept; its 42 bases are in frame from base 1. TCRbeta CDR3 regions were amplified from genomic DNA by means of the immunoSEQ Assay, a bias-controlled multiplex PCR. Concerning the study's data processing: Within the assay, amplification of reference gene primers was used to estimate how many nucleated cells each sample contained. Sequence reads were collapsed and filtered to measure the absolute abundance of every unique TCRbeta CDR3 rearrangement. Productive Simpson clonality was computed per sample as the square root of Simpson's diversity index over productive rearrangements. This immuneACCESS table, as held by TCRdb, lists in-frame sequences with V and J called but not all clones. Of the missing ones, under half trace to an unresolved V gene in checked studies; the others have no known cause. From that table come the V and J calls and clone size; the DNA was used to work out D and trimming. The sample table shows tens of thousands of clones, and approximately 80% are seen once. The ten largest clones capture roughly 6.6% of the sample.

The study at large found these results: The amount of clinical and demographic metadata varied by source and participant and was provided uncurated.

Each collaborating institution followed its own protocols to collect whole blood in K2EDTA tubes. For TCRbeta analysis, collaborators shipped samples in one of three forms: frozen whole blood, isolated PBMCs, or DNA extracted from either of those sample types. The V gene is TRBV10-2 and the J gene is TRBJ2-7, with TRBD2 tentatively as D gene (6 bases match). The clonotype originates from a man aged 65-85 years with acute or convalescent COVID-19. Sequencing used peripheral blood. The CDR3 reads as follows: CASSRDLDSYEQYF. The DNA reads TGCGCCAGCAGTCGGGACTTGGACTCCTACGAGCAGTACTTC.